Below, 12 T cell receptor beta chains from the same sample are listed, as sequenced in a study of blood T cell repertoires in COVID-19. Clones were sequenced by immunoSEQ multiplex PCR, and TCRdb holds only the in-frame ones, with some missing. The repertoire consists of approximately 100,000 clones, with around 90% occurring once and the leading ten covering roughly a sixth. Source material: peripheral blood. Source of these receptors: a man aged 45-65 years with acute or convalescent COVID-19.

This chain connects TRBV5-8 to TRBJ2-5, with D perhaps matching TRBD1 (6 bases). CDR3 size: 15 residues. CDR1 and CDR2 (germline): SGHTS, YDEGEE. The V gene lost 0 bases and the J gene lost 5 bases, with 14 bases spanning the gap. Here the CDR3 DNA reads TGTGCCAGCAGCTTGGAGCACAGGGATGAGGAGACCCAGTACTTC. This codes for CASSLEHRDEETQYF.

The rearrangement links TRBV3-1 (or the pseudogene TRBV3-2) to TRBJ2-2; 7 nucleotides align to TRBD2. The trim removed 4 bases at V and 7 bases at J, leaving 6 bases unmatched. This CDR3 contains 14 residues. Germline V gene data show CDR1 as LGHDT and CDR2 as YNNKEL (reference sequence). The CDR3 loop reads CASSPWWGGGELFF. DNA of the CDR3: TGTGCCAGCAGCCCCTGGTGGGGGGGCGGGGAGCTGTTTTTT.

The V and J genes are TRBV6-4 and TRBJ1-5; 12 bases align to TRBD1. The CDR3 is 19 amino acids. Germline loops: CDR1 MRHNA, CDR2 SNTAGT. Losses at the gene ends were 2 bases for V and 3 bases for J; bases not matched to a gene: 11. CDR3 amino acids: CASSDRIAGQGAFNQPQHF. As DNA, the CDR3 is TGTGCCAGCAGTGACAGAATTGCGGGACAGGGGGCCTTCAATCAGCCCCAGCATTTT.

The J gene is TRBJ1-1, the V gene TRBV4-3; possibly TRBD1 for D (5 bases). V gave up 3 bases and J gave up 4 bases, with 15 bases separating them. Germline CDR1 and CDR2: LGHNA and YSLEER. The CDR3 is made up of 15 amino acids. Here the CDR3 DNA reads TGCGCCAGCAGCCAGGCCTCTCTGGGGGGCACTGAAGCTTTCTTT. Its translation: CASSQASLGGTEAFF.

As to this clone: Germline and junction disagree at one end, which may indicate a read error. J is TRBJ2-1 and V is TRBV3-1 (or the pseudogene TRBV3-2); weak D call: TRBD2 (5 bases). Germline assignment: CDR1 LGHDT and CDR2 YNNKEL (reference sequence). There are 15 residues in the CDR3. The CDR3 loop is CASNQAATQAHEQFF. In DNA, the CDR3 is TGTGCCAGCAACCAAGCGGCGACCCAGGCCCATGAGCAGTTCTTC.

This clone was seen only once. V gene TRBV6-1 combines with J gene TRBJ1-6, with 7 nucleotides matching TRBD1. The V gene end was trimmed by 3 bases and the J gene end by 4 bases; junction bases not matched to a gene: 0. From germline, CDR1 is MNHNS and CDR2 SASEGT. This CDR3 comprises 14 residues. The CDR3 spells CASSEDRYNSPLHF. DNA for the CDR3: TGTGCCAGCAGTGAGGACAGGTATAATTCACCCCTCCACTTT.

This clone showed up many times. The CDR3 here is CASSSRDRGQGEAFF. The DNA of the CDR3 is TGTGCCAGCAGCTCCCGGGACAGGGGGCAGGGGGAAGCTTTCTTT. The chain employs TRBV11-1 and TRBJ1-1; 12 bases agree with TRBD1. Per germline, CDR1 SGHAT and CDR2 FQDESV (reference sequence). Losses at the gene ends were 4 bases for V and 8 bases for J; bases not matched to a gene: 8. This CDR3 has 15 amino acids. Filled out from reference TRBV11-1 and TRBJ1-1, the complete variable domain reads EAEVAQSPRYKITEKSQAVAFWCDPISGHATLYWYRQILGQGPELLVQFQDESVVDDSQLPKDRFSAERLKGVDSTLKIQPAELGDSAMYLCASSSRDRGQGEAFFGQGTRLTVV.

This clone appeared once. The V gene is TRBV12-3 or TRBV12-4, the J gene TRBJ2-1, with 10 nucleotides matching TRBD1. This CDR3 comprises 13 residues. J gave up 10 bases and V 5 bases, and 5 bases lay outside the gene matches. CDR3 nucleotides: TGTGCCAGCAGTAGAGGACAGGGGGTAGAGCAGTTCTTC. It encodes CASSRGQGVEQFF.

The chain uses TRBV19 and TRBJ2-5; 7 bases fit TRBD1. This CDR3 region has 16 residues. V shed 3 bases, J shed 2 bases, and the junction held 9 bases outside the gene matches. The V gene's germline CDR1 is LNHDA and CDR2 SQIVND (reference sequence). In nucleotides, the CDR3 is TGTGCCAGTAGTATGTACAGGGGTGGTGGTCAAGAGACCCAGTACTTC. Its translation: CASSMYRGGGQETQYF.

Here the CDR3 reads CASSRGSPNTGELFF. CDR3 sequence (DNA): TGTGCCAGCAGTCGGGGGTCCCCGAACACCGGGGAGCTGTTTTTT. The rearrangement links TRBV6-2 or TRBV6-3 to TRBJ2-2, with a tentative D call TRBD2 (6 bases). The CDR3 has 15 amino acids. The V gene lost 5 bases and the J gene lost 0 bases, with 10 bases spanning the gap. Germline assignment: CDR1 MNHEY and CDR2 SVGEGT.

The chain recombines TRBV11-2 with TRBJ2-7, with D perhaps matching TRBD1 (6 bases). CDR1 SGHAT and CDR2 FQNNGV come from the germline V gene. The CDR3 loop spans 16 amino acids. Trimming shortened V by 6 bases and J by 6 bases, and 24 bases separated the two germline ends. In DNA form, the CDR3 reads TGTGCCAGCAGTCACGGAGTAGGGGACATACTCGTCGAGCAGTACTTC. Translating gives CASSHGVGDILVEQYF.

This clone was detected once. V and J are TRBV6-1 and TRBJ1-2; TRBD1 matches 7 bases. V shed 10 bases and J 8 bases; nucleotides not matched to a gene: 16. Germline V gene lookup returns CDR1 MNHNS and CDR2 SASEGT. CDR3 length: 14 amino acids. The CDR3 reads CATTLRQGDHGYTF. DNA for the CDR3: TGTGCCACAACCTTGCGACAGGGAGATCACGGCTACACCTTC.